This T cell receptor beta chain was captured in a study of blood T cell repertoires in COVID-19. In the study overall: In each case, the material was cDNA or gDNA derived from T cells, B-cell-depleted T cells, or PBMCs.

Clones were sequenced by immunoSEQ multiplex PCR, and TCRdb holds only the in-frame ones, with some missing. The table includes 150,000 to 200,000 clones, approximately 85% detected once. Germline CDR1 is MNHNY and CDR2 is SVGAGI (reference sequence). Trimming removed 5 bases from V and 7 bases from J; junction bases left unmatched: 9. The CDR3 runs to 15 residues. The TCR was taken from a man in his 60s with active or convalescent COVID-19. The chain employs TRBV6-6 and TRBJ1-3, with 9 bases fitting TRBD1. Sample: peripheral blood. CDR3 DNA sequence: TGTGCCAGCAGTACCCGGGACAGGGTGGGGAACACCATATATTTT. This gives the protein CASSTRDRVGNTIYF.